The clone carrying this TCR beta chain was picked up a small number of times. Antigen: not known. This entry belongs to a study of beta chain features in type 1 diabetes. Investigators reverse transcribed all isolated RNA, so they sequenced expressed TCRB transcripts. Mean read depth for naive, central memory and regulatory T cell samples was several million reads. Clones were sequenced by immunoSEQ multiplex PCR, and TCRdb holds only the in-frame ones, with some missing. The sample carries some 350,000 clones, around a tenth recorded once. Points from the study as a whole: Here, the possible influence of HLA type (on TCRB rearrangement) remained unresolved. Researchers report that Type 1 diabetes patients had moderately but significantly shorter TCRB CDR3s across all four CD4+ subsets.

The collection from each donor was one heparinised blood draw averaging approximately 110 mL. This CDR3 is built from 15 residues. Trimming took 3 bases from V and 4 from J, leaving 13 bases between them. CDR1 and CDR2 (germline): LGHNA, YSLEER. This receptor was taken from a man aged 30 to 39 with type 1 diabetes. The sequenced material came from central memory CD4+ T cells from blood. The chain links TRBV4-3 to TRBJ2-1; weak D call: TRBD2 (6 bases). CDR3: CASSQEGRPYNEQFF. The CDR3 DNA is TGCGCCAGCAGCCAGGAGGGACGGCCGTACAATGAGCAGTTCTTC.